This T cell receptor beta chain was identified during a study of CD8 T cells in ankylosing spondylitis listed by TCRdb under 2017. With respect to the entire study: The study set out to find disease-linked TCR variants by profiling T cell receptor beta repertoires in ankylosing spondylitis patients and healthy donors. In total, the full study cohort was made up of about 99 healthy donors and some 26 ankylosing spondylitis patients. Samples of peripheral blood were taken, and for ankylosing spondylitis patients, synovial fluid was collected as well. General study outcomes and caveats: In peripheral blood, the disease-linked clones were found at relatively low frequencies and had a CD8+ phenotype. Some motif variants were previously reported in synovial fluid and blood of reactive arthritis patients, suggesting common disease-initiation mechanisms. Blood from ankylosing spondylitis patients appeared to be characterized by a TCR beta motif made up of seven or eight highly homologous amino acid variants. Significant enrichment of the disease-linked clones was reported in matched synovial fluid samples from ankylosing spondylitis patients.

This clonotype was seen ten or more times. Its specific antigen is unknown. The record has no base qualities; no much larger clone is one base away. Measured from the cysteine to the phenylalanine, the CDR3 is 18 residues long. The CDR3 DNA has 54 bases and is translated from base 1. Taken from the germline V gene, the CDR1 and CDR2 loops are SGHDT and YYEEEE. Trimming takes 4 bases off V and 2 bases off J; junction bases not matched to a gene: 16. This sample was sequenced with an Illumina HiSeq 2500. TCR beta libraries were prepared by quantitative 5'-RACE with molecular barcodes. The authors' pipeline ran thus. Disease-linked TCR variants were identified with a new computational method built on a probabilistic model of VDJ rearrangement. TCRdb ran its own pipeline on the public reads, namely fastp trimming at Q25 and MiXCR clone calling, and kept in-frame beta chains. Entries are consolidated by CDR3 protein sequence, retaining the most common genes and DNA. It is TCRdb's table, rather than the study itself, that gives the V and J calls and clone size. The sample table lists 200,000 to 250,000 distinct CDR3 sequences, roughly 6.6% of them with a count of one. 14% of the sample is taken by the ten largest.

Source material: blood, either unsorted or a sorted T cell fraction (not recorded which). This TCR derives from a male donor with ankylosing spondylitis. Rearrangement joined TRBV5-6 to TRBJ2-3; 7 bases in between match TRBD1. The CDR3: CASSILTGTAINTDTQYF. The DNA sequence follows: TGTGCCAGCAGCATATTAACCGGGACAGCCATTAACACAGATACGCAGTATTTT.